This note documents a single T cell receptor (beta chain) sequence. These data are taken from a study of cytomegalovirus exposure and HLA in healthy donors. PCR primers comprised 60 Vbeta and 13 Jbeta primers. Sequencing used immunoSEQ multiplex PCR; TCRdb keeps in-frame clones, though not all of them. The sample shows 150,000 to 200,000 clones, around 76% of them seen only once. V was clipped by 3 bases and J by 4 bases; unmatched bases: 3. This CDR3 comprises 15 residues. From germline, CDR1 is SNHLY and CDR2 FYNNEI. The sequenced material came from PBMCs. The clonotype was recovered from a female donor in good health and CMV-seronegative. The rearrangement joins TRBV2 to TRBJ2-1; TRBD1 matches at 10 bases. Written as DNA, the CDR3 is TGTGCCAGCAGTGATCCGGGACAGGGGTACAATGAGCAGTTCTTC. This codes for CASSDPGQGYNEQFF.